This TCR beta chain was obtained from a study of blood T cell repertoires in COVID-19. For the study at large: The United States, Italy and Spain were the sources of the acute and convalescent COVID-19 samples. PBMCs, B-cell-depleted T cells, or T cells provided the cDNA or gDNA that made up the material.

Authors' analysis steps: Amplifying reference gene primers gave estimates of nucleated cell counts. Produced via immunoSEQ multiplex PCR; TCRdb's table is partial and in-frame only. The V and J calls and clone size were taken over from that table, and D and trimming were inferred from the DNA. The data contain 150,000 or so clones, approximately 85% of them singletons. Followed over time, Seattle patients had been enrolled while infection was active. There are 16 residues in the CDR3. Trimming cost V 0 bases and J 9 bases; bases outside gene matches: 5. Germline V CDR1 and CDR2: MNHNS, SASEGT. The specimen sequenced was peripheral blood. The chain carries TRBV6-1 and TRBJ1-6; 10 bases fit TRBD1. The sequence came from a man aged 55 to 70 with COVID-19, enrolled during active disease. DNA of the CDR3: TGTGCCAGCAGTGAAGCATCCGGGACAGGGGTTTCACCCCTCCACTTT. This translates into CASSEASGTGVSPLHF.